Sequencing of this TCR beta chain was carried out in a study of T cell responses to AZD1222 COVID-19 vaccine. CDR3 length: 12 residues. The germline V gene encodes CDR1 SEHNR and CDR2 FQNEAQ (reference sequence). V was clipped by 2 bases and J by 3 bases, with 5 bases between them. Libraries were prepared by immunoSEQ multiplex PCR; TCRdb keeps only in-frame clonotypes and omits some of them. The sample yields over 85,000 clones, over 90% seen once. The receptor was isolated from an adult who received the AZD1222 COVID-19 vaccine. This specimen consisted of peripheral blood, obtained 28 days after the second AZD1222 dose. The rearrangement links TRBV7-9 to TRBJ2-7; a possible D gene is TRBD1 (5 bases). CDR3: CASSLQGYEQYF. In nucleotides, the CDR3 is TGTGCCAGCAGCTTACAGGGCTACGAGCAGTACTTC.